Each of the 17 T cell receptor beta chains below was sequenced from the same sample in a study of CD8 T cells in Susac syndrome (dated by TCRdb to the late 2010s). Library method: the immunoSEQ multiplex PCR assay. RNA was extracted using the RNeasy kit, and about 0.5 to 1 ug of the RNA was reverse transcribed with random hexamers. Starting from the raw public reads, TCRdb applied fastp trimming at Q25, assembled clones with MiXCR and retained in-frame beta chains. Here each entry gathers all rows of one CDR3 protein and keeps the most common genes and DNA. The table for this sample lists tens of thousands of distinct CDR3 sequences; roughly nine tenths of them were counted only once. Just over 0.5% of the sample is in the top ten clones. Material: CD8+ T cells from PBMCs. Receptors were obtained from a human donor with multiple sclerosis.

The chain couples TRBV19 to TRBJ1-1; weak D call: TRBD1 (5 bases). The germline V and J ends were trimmed by 1 base and 0 bases, with 15 bases remaining between them. Germline V gene data show CDR1 as LNHDA and CDR2 as SQIVND (reference sequence). The CDR3 length is 17 residues. The chain's CDR3 is CASSIGDVAPLNTEAFF. CDR3 nucleotides: TGTGCCAGTAGTATAGGGGACGTCGCTCCTCTGAACACTGAAGCTTTCTTT.

The rearrangement uses TRBV12-3 or TRBV12-4 and TRBJ2-1; 7 positions agree with TRBD2. This CDR3 has 11 residues. The V gene end was trimmed by 3 bases and the J gene end by 14 bases; junction bases not matched to a gene: 4. CDR3 DNA sequence: TGTGCCAGCAGTTTTGGGGGGGGGAAGTTCTTC. It encodes CASSFGGGKFF.

This clonotype was recorded once. The chain has TRBV19 and TRBJ1-5; D might be TRBD1 (6 bases). Germline V CDR1 and CDR2: LNHDA, SQIVND (reference sequence). The CDR3 loop spans 13 amino acids. The V and J ends lost 2 bases and 7 bases respectively, with 9 bases between them. The DNA of the CDR3 is TGTGCCAGTAGTATACAGGGGTGGCAGCCCCAGCATTTT. It yields the protein CASSIQGWQPQHF. The whole variable domain, remainder taken from reference TRBV19 and TRBJ1-5, is DGGITQSPKYLFRKEGQNVTLSCEQNLNHDAMYWYRQDPGQGLRLIYYSQIVNDFQKGDIAEGYSVSREKKESFPLTVTSAQKNPTAFYLCASSIQGWQPQHFGDGTRLSIL.

There are a few counts of this clonotype. The chain is built from TRBV4-1 and TRBJ2-1, with 11 positions matching TRBD2. V was pared by 4 bases and J by 4 bases, with 3 bases of the junction left unmatched. Germline CDR1 MGHRA, CDR2 YSYEKL. This CDR3 has 15 residues. The CDR3 protein is CASSPTSGAYNEQFF. As DNA, the CDR3 is TGCGCCAGCAGCCCGACTAGCGGGGCTTACAATGAGCAGTTCTTC.

The V call is TRBV2, the J call TRBJ1-4; 9 bases map to TRBD1. This CDR3 spans 13 amino acids. J gave up 8 bases and V 9 bases, and 7 bases lay outside the gene matches. Germline V gene data show CDR1 as SNHLY and CDR2 as FYNNEI. CDR3 in amino acids: CARSGTGKEKLFF. The CDR3 nucleotides are TGTGCCAGGTCCGGGACAGGGAAAGAAAAACTGTTTTTT.

For this clonotype: One end of the junction does not line up with germline, which may come from a read error. The rearrangement uses TRBV29-1 and TRBJ1-1, with TRBD1 matching over 8 bases. CDR3 length: 11 residues. Germline V gene lookup returns CDR1 SQVTM and CDR2 ANQGSEA. In DNA form, the CDR3 reads TGCAGCCTTGACAGGGGAACTGAAGCTTTCTTT. It is translated as CSLDRGTEAFF.

The V and J genes are TRBV11-2 and TRBJ1-2; weak D call: TRBD1 (5 bases). Trimming removed 0 bases from V and 0 bases from J, with 14 bases in between. The CDR3 runs 17 residues. Germline values: CDR1 SGHAT, CDR2 FQNNGV. CDR3 loop: CASSLDSPRGPNYGYTF. In DNA form, the CDR3 reads TGTGCCAGCAGCTTAGACTCACCTAGGGGACCTAACTATGGCTACACCTTC.

This chain uses TRBV11-2 with TRBJ2-1, with D possibly TRBD2 on 6 matching bases. Trimming took 5 bases from V and 4 from J, leaving 21 bases between them. The CDR3 consists of 17 residues. In germline, CDR1 is SGHAT, CDR2 FQNNGV. Written as DNA, the CDR3 is TGTGCCAGCAGCCCTAACCTCCGGGACTTAGAATACAATGAGCAGTTCTTC. The encoded protein is CASSPNLRDLEYNEQFF.

CDR3 region: CASRLAPSTDTQYF. CDR3 sequence (DNA): TGTGCCAGCAGACTAGCGCCTAGCACAGATACGCAGTATTTT. J is TRBJ2-3 and V is TRBV28, with 7 bases lining up with TRBD2. Per germline, CDR1 MDHEN and CDR2 SYDVKM. This CDR3 region has 14 residues. Losses at the gene ends were 6 bases for V and 0 bases for J; bases not matched to a gene: 3.

The rearrangement joins TRBV28 to TRBJ2-7; 14 bases are a match to TRBD2. Germline V gene sequence: CDR1 MDHEN, CDR2 SYDVKM. With 8 bases clipped from V and 4 bases from J, the junction kept 10 bases outside the gene matches. The CDR3 covers 16 residues. The CDR3 sequence: CASLGLAGVESYEQYF. The CDR3 DNA reads TGTGCCAGCCTGGGACTAGCGGGAGTAGAAAGTTACGAGCAGTACTTC.

This clonotype was observed a single time. V and J are TRBV3-1 and TRBJ2-7; 9 bases are shared with TRBD1. Trimming at V came to 4 bases and at J to 5 bases, leaving 9 bases not matched to a gene. CDR3 size: 15 residues. Germline V gene data show CDR1 as LGHDT and CDR2 as YNNKEL (reference sequence). In DNA, the CDR3 is TGTGCCAGCAGCCTCCCTGACAGGGGGGTCGACGAGCAGTACTTC. Translation gives CASSLPDRGVDEQYF.

This chain joins TRBV2 and TRBJ1-2; possibly TRBD1 for D (5 bases). The CDR3 is 12 residues long. Trimming took off 7 bases at V and 6 bases at J, with 12 bases between the two ends. Looked up from germline, CDR1 is SNHLY and CDR2 is FYNNEI. This CDR3 reads CASTIGADGYTF. For the CDR3, the DNA is TGTGCCAGCACCATAGGGGCCGATGGCTACACCTTC. The whole variable domain, remainder taken from reference TRBV2 and TRBJ1-2, is EPEVTQTPSHQVTQMGQEVILRCVPISNHLYFYWYRQILGQKVEFLVSFYNNEISEKSEIFDDQFSVERPDGSNFTLKIRSTKLEDSAMYFCASTIGADGYTFGSGTRLTVV.

J is TRBJ2-1 and V is TRBV5-1, with D perhaps matching TRBD1 (6 bases). CDR1 is SGHRS and CDR2 is YFSETQ in the germline V gene. Trimming left V 0 bases short and J 0 bases short, with 10 bases between. The CDR3 sequence is 16 residues long. CDR3 loop: CASSLGVRGSYNEQFF. CDR3 nucleotides: TGCGCCAGCAGCTTGGGTGTCAGGGGCTCCTACAATGAGCAGTTCTTC.

The chain has TRBV27 and TRBJ1-1; D is undetermined. This CDR3 is built from 15 residues. V lost 3 bases to trimming and J lost 0 bases, with 11 bases between them. Germline V CDR1 and CDR2: MNHEY, SMNVEV (reference sequence). The CDR3 bases are TGTGCCAGCAGTTTTATAGGGTACGTGAACACTGAAGCTTTCTTT. This translates into CASSFIGYVNTEAFF.

The gene calls are TRBV25-1 and TRBJ1-5; D is uncertain. Germline V gene data show CDR1 as MGHDK and CDR2 as SYGVNS. The ends were cut back, 3 bases at V and 5 bases at J, with 5 bases in the middle. The CDR3 is 12 amino acids. The CDR3 region is CASSDNHQPQHF. CDR3 nucleotide sequence: TGTGCCAGCAGTGATAACCATCAGCCCCAGCATTTT.

This sequence joins TRBV5-6 and TRBJ1-3; D unresolved. The CDR3 extends over 13 amino acids. Germline V lookup: CDR1 SGHDT, CDR2 YYEEEE. Trimming cost V 3 bases and J 8 bases, with 12 bases left between them. The CDR3 spells CASSYGPPDTIYF. CDR3 sequence (DNA): TGTGCCAGCAGCTACGGACCCCCGGACACCATATATTTT.

About this clonotype itself: The junction shows a germline mismatch at one end, possibly a read error. The CDR3 is CASREGQGASAYEQYF. The CDR3 DNA reads TGTGCCAGCAGGGAAGGACAGGGGGCTTCAGCCTACGAGCAGTACTTC. V is TRBV2 and J is TRBJ2-7; 11 bases are shared with TRBD1. There are 16 residues in the CDR3. Germline V gene sequence: CDR1 SNHLY, CDR2 FYNNEI.